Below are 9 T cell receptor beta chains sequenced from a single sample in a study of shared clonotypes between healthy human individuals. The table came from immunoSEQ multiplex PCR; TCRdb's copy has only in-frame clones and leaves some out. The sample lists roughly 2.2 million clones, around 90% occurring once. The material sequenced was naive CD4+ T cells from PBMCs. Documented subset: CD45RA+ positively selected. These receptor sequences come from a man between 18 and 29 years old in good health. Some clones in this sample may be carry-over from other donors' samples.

CDR3 protein: CASSSFYYTDTQYF. CDR3 DNA: TGTGCCAGCAGCTCTTTTTATTACACAGATACGCAGTATTTT. The chain combines TRBV7-2 with TRBJ2-3; D remains ambiguous. Per the germline V gene, CDR1 is SGHTA and CDR2 is FQGNSA. Trimming took 4 bases from V and 2 from J, leaving 10 bases between them. There are 14 residues in the CDR3.

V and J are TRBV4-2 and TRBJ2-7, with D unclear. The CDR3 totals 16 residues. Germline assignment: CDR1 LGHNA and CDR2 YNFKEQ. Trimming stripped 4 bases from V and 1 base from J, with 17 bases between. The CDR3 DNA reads TGTGCCAGCAGCCGAGAAGGGTGGGCTGAATCCTACGAGCAGTACTTC. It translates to CASSREGWAESYEQYF.

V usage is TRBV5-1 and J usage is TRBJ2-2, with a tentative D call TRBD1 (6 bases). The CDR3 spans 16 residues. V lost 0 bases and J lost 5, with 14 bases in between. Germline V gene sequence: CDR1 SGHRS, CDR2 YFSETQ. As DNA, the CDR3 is TGCGCCAGCAGCTTGGCAGGGGCCCGAAGGACCGGGGAGCTGTTTTTT. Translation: CASSLAGARRTGELFF. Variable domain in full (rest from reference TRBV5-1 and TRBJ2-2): KAGVTQTPRYLIKTRGQQVTLSCSPISGHRSVSWYQQTPGQGLQFLFEYFSETQRNKGNFPGRFSGRQFSNSRSEMNVSTLELGDSALYLCASSLAGARRTGELFFGEGSRLTVL.

CDR3 DNA: TGTGCCAGCAGCCCGCGGACTAGCGGGGATATACAAGAGACCCAGTACTTC. Its translation is CASSPRTSGDIQETQYF. The V gene is TRBV5-8, the J gene TRBJ2-5; TRBD2 aligns across 12 bases. CDR3 length: 17 residues. The germline gives CDR1 SGHTS, CDR2 YDEGEE. After removal of 4 bases from V and 2 bases from J, the junction contained 9 bases not matched to a gene.

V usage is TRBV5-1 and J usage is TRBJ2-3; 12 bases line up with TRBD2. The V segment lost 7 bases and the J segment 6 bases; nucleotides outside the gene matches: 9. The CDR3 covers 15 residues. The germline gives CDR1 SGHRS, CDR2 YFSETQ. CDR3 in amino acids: CASGGLAGVTDTQYF. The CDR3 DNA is TGCGCCAGCGGGGGACTAGCGGGTGTTACCGATACGCAGTATTTT.

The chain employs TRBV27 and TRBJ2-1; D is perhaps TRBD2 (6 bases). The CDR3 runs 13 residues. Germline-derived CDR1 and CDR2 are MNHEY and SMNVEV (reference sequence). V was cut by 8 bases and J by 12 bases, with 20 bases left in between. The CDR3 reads CASRPEAIGGQFF. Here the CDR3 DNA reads TGTGCCAGCCGCCCCGAAGCAATCGGGGGGCAGTTCTTC.

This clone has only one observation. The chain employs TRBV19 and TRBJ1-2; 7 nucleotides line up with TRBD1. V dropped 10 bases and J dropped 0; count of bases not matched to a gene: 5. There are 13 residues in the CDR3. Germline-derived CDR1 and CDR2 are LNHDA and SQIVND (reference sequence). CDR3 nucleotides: TGTGCCACCCGGGACAGAGCTAACTATGGCTACACCTTC. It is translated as CATRDRANYGYTF.

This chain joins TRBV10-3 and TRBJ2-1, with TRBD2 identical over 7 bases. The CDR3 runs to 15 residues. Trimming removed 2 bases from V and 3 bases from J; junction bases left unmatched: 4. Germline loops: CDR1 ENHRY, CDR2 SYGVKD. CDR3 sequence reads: CAISEHREDYNEQFF. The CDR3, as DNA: TGTGCCATCAGTGAGCATCGGGAGGACTACAATGAGCAGTTCTTC.

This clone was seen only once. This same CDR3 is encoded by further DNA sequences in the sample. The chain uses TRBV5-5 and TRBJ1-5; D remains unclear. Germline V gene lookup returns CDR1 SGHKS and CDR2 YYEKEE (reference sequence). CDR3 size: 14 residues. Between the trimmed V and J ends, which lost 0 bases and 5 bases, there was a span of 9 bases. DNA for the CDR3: TGTGCCAGCAGCTTGGTTGGTGGGGATCAGCCCCAGCATTTT. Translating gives CASSLVGGDQPQHF.